The 6 T cell receptor beta chains below were found in one sample sequenced in a study of blood T cell repertoires in COVID-19. The protocol was immunoSEQ multiplex PCR, while the TCRdb copy is restricted to in-frame clones and leaves out a portion. The repertoire holds 100,000 to 150,000 clones, about 82% seen once, with around 5% in the top ten. Specimen: peripheral blood. The receptors were sampled from a human donor in a cohort sampled during active COVID-19.

The chain is built from TRBV3-1 (or the pseudogene TRBV3-2) and TRBJ2-7; D not resolved. The germline CDR1 and CDR2 sequences are LGHDT and YNNKEL (reference sequence). There are 13 residues in the CDR3. V was clipped by 0 bases and J by 7 bases, with 10 bases between them. The CDR3 here is CASSQDPQQEQYF. DNA of the CDR3: TGTGCCAGCAGCCAAGACCCCCAACAGGAGCAGTACTTC.

V is TRBV7-9 and J is TRBJ2-1; perhaps TRBD1 as D (5 bases). The CDR3 sequence is 13 residues long. Germline V gene data show CDR1 as SEHNR and CDR2 as FQNEAQ (reference sequence). Trimming removed 7 bases from V and 2 bases from J, with 9 bases in between. CDR3 loop: CASTLRAYNEQFF. In nucleotides, the CDR3 is TGTGCCAGCACCCTCAGGGCCTACAATGAGCAGTTCTTC.

J is TRBJ2-1 and V is TRBV7-9, with TRBD1 identical over 8 bases. The germline V gene has CDR1 SEHNR and CDR2 FQNEAQ (reference sequence). The CDR3 has 12 amino acids. Trimming cost V 5 bases and J 6 bases; bases outside gene matches: 0. The CDR3 DNA follows: TGTGCCAGCAGCACAGGGGGCAATGAGCAGTTCTTC. It yields the protein CASSTGGNEQFF.

The chain links TRBV29-1 to TRBJ2-6; 9 nucleotides line up with TRBD1. The ends lost 4 bases at V and 0 bases at J; junction bases unmatched: 7. The CDR3 runs to 17 residues. The germline V gene has CDR1 SQVTM and CDR2 ANQGSEA. CDR3: CSVAATGGLSGANVLTF. In DNA form, the CDR3 reads TGCAGCGTTGCCGCAACAGGGGGCCTCTCTGGGGCCAACGTCCTGACTTTC.

The J gene is TRBJ2-7, the V gene TRBV18; TRBD1 agrees at 7 bases. Trimming removed 3 bases from V and 0 bases from J; junction bases left unmatched: 11. Germline V gives CDR1 KGHSH, CDR2 LQKENI. The length of the CDR3 is 17 residues. CDR3 region: CASSPPRSAGGSYEQYF. The CDR3 nucleotides are TGTGCCAGCTCACCCCCTAGGTCGGCAGGGGGCTCCTACGAGCAGTACTTC.

This chain links TRBV5-6 with TRBJ2-1, with TRBD2 matching 7 bases. V was pared by 2 bases and J by 11 bases, with 13 bases of the junction left unmatched. CDR3 length: 15 amino acids. Germline V gene sequence: CDR1 SGHDT, CDR2 YYEEEE. The DNA of the CDR3 is TGTGCCAGCAGCTTCGCGACGGCTAGCGGCAGCAAGCAGTTCTTC. It yields the protein CASSFATASGSKQFF.